A single sample gave rise to the 3 T cell receptor beta chains below, sequenced in a study of cytomegalovirus exposure and HLA in healthy donors. PCR was performed using 60 Vbeta and 13 Jbeta primers. Method: immunoSEQ multiplex PCR; TCRdb's copy keeps in-frame clones and lacks some. Of roughly 36,000 clones listed, roughly 78% are singletons. Material for sequencing was PBMCs. The receptors stem from a male donor in good health and CMV-seronegative.

The chain employs TRBV30 and TRBJ1-4, with 11 bases fitting TRBD1. V lost 1 base, J lost 14 bases, and 6 bases stayed unmatched. This CDR3 has 13 amino acids. Germline values: CDR1 GTSNPN, CDR2 SVGIG (reference sequence). The CDR3 nucleotides are TGTGCCTGGAGTGCGGACAGGGGGCGAACGCTGTTTTTT. Residues: CAWSADRGRTLFF.

The chain couples TRBV4-2 to TRBJ2-2; 8 bases align to TRBD1. Trimming cost V 0 bases and J 4 bases; bases outside gene matches: 7. CDR1 and CDR2 (germline): LGHNA, YNFKEQ. The CDR3 is 17 residues long. The CDR3 region has the DNA TGTGCCAGCAGCCAAGATGGGGACAGGCGAGGCACCGGGGAGCTGTTTTTT. It codes for CASSQDGDRRGTGELFF.

The chain combines TRBV7-2 with TRBJ1-6; 7 bases match TRBD1. Germline CDR1 SGHTA, CDR2 FQGNSA. This CDR3 is built from 16 residues. V was pared by 5 bases and J by 7 bases, with 11 bases of the junction left unmatched. The DNA for the CDR3 is TGTGCCAGCAGCGTTGGAGGGACAGTTAACAATTCACCCCTCCACTTT. Protein sequence: CASSVGGTVNNSPLHF.